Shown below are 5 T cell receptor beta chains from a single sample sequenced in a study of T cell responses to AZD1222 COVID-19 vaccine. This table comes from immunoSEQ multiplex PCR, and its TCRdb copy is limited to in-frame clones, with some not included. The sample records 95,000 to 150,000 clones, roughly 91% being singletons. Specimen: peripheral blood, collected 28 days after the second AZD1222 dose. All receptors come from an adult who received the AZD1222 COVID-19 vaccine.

The CDR3 DNA follows: TGTGCCAGCAGCCATTACAGGGGTTACAATGAGCAGTTCTTC. This encodes CASSHYRGYNEQFF. This chain uses TRBV5-6 with TRBJ2-1, with 7 bases lining up with TRBD1. The germline V gene encodes CDR1 SGHDT and CDR2 YYEEEE. V dropped 4 bases and J dropped 4; count of bases not matched to a gene: 5. CDR3 length equals 14 residues.

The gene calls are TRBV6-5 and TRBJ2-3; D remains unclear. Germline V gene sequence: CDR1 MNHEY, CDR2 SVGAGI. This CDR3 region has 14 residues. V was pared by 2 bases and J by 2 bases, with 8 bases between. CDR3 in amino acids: CASSYGENTDTQYF. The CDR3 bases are TGTGCCAGCAGTTACGGAGAGAACACAGATACGCAGTATTTT.

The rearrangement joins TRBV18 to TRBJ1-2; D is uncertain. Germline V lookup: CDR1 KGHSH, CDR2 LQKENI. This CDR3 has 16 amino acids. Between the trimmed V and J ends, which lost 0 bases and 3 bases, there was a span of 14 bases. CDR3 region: CASSPPSVRGYYGYTF. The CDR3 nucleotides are TGTGCCAGCTCACCACCATCCGTCAGAGGTTACTATGGCTACACCTTC.

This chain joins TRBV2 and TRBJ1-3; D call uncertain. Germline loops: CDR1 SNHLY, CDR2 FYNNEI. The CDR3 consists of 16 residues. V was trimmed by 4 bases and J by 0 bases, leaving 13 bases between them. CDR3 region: CASSGASEGSGNTIYF. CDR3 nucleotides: TGTGCCAGCAGTGGGGCCAGCGAGGGCTCTGGAAACACCATATATTTT.

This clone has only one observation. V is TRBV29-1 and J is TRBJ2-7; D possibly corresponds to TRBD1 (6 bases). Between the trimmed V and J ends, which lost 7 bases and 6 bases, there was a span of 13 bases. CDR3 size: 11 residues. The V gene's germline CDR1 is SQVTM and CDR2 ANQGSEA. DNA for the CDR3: TGCAGCGCGCTACAGGGCACCGAGCAGTACTTC. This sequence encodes CSALQGTEQYF.